A selection of T cell receptor beta chains follows, all from one sample in a study of tumor and adjacent non-tumor tissue in lung cancer. TCRdb recomputed calls from the multiplex PCR reads with MiXCR, one row per CDR3 protein. The sample has 200,000 to 250,000 distinct CDR3 sequences; 60% to 75% are singletons. Sequencing input: lung tumor tissue. The source of these receptors is a man aged 55 to 70 with non-small cell lung cancer. Both conserved end residues are part of each CDR3. D genes are given only for firm matches. Clone size, where shown, is once, few, many, or a class for clones that have expanded.

j_call	d_call	clone_size	v_call	cdr3_nt	cdr3_aa
TRBJ1-5	TRBD1	.	TRBV7-8	TGTGCCAGCAGCTCCGGACAGGACGGACGTCAGCCCCAGCATTTT	CASSSGQDGRQPQHF
TRBJ2-2	TRBD1	many	TRBV6-6	TGTGCCAGCAGTTACCCCGGGACAGGGAACACCGGGGAGCTGTTTTTT	CASSYPGTGNTGELFF
TRBJ2-1	TRBD2	once	TRBV6-2/TRBV6-3	TGTGCCAGCAGTACCCGGACTTGCGGGGGAACCCCCACCTACAATGAGCAGTTCTTC	CASSTRTCGGTPTYNEQFF
TRBJ1-4	TRBD1	many	TRBV12-3/TRBV12-4	TGTGCCAGCAGTCCCACCCCCTACAGGGGGCGGAATGAAAAACTGTTTTTT	CASSPTPYRGRNEKLFF
TRBJ2-3	.	.	TRBV28	TGTTCCAGCAATCCCCCGACAGGTCCCACAGATACGCAGTATTTT	CSSNPPTGPTDTQYF
TRBJ1-2	TRBD1	many	TRBV20-1	TGCAGTGCTAGAGATCTACAGGGGGGAGGGTATGGCTACACCTTC	CSARDLQGGGYGYTF
TRBJ2-5	TRBD1	.	TRBV6-1	TGTACCAGCAGTGAAGGGGGATACAGGGGTGAGACCCAGTACTTC	CTSSEGGYRGETQYF
TRBJ2-3	.	.	TRBV11-2	TGTGCCAGTAGCTTGGGCGTGCGTTCTAGCAGAGATACGCAGTATTTT	CASSLGVRSSRDTQYF
TRBJ2-3	.	few	TRBV7-3	TGTGCCAGCAGCTTAATGGGACATCATACGCAGTATTTT	CASSLMGHHTQYF
TRBJ2-2	.	.	TRBV11-1	TGTGCCAGTAGTCAACTATCTGGCGGCACCGGGGAGCTGTTTTTT	CASSQLSGGTGELFF
TRBJ2-1	TRBD2	.	TRBV20-1	TGCAGTGCTAGAAACACTAGCGGGCCTCGTTACAATGAGCAGTTCTTC	CSARNTSGPRYNEQFF
TRBJ1-6	.	few	TRBV10-2	TGCGCCAGCAGTGAGTCCCTTAATTCACCCCTCCACTTT	CASSESLNSPLHF
TRBJ2-1	TRBD2	.	TRBV4-2	TGTGCCAGCAGCCAAGAAAGGAGCGTAGGTAGCGGGACCTACAATGAGCAGTTCTTC	CASSQERSVGSGTYNEQFF
TRBJ2-7	TRBD2	.	TRBV6-5	TGTGCCAGGAGTCTCGGGACTAGCGGGGGGACCTACGAGCAGTACTTT	CARSLGTSGGTYEQYF
TRBJ2-7	.	.	TRBV20-1	TGCAGTGCTAGCCCTAGGATAGGTTCCTACGAGCAGTACTTC	CSASPRIGSYEQYF
TRBJ1-4	.	once	TRBV20-1	TGCAGTGCTAAAGATAAGCAGGGGCTTGGAGAAAAACTGTTTTTT	CSAKDKQGLGEKLFF
TRBJ2-1	.	.	TRBV11-2	TGTGCCAGCAGCTTCTTATCCGTCGGGCTAGCGAGCAATGAGCAATTCTTC	CASSFLSVGLASNEQFF